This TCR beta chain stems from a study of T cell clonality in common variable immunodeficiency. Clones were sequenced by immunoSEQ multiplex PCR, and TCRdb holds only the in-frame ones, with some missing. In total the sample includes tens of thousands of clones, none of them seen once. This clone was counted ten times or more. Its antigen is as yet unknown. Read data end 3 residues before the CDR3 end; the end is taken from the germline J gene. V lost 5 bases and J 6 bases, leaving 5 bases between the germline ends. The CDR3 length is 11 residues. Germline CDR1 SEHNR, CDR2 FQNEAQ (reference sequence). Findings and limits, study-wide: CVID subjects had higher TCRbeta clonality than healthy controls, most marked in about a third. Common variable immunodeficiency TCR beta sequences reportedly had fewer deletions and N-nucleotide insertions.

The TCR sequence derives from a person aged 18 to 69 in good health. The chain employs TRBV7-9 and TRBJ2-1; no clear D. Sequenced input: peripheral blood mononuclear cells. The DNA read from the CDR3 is TGTGCCAGCAGCCCCAGCAATGAG. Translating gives CASSPSNE. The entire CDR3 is CASSPSNEQFF.